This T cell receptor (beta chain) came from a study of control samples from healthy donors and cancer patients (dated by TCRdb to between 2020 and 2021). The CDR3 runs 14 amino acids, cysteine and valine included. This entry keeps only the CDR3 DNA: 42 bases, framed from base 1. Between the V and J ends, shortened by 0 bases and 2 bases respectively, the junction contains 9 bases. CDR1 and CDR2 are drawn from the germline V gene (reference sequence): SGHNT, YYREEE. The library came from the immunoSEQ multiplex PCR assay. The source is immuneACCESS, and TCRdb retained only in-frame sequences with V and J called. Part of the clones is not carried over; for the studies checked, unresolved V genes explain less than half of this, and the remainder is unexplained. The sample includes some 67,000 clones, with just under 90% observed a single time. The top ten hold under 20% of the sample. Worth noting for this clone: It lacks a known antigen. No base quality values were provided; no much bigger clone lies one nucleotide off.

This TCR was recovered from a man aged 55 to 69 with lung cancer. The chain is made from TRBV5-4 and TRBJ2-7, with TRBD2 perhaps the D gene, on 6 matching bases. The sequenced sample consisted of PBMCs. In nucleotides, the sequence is TGTGCCAGCAGCTTGGGTGGGGGGACCTACGAGCAGTACGTC. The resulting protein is CASSLGGGTYEQYV.